These 8 T cell receptor beta chains share one sample of origin, sequenced in a study of blood T cells in healthy people across ages. It was with a sample-barcoded 5' primer and a J-beta primer mix that a second PCR of about 6 to 12 cycles was run. TCRdb redid the calling of the 5' RACE reads with MiXCR, one entry per CDR3 protein. The sample includes some 1,000,000 distinct CDR3 sequences, roughly a quarter of them seen just once. The same data also contributed to another study, on T cells of mothers and their children.

Sequencing was carried out using blood. These receptor sequences come from a girl aged 2-15 years in good health.

The chain carries TRBV11-3 and TRBJ2-3, with a weak D call TRBD1 (7 bases). The germline V and J ends were trimmed by 1 base and 5 bases, with 16 bases remaining between them. This CDR3 is built from 16 residues. From germline, CDR1 is SGHNT and CDR2 YENEEA. CDR3 nucleotide sequence: TGTGCCAGCAGCTTAGCTGACAGGGTCGGGAGAGATACGCAGTATTTT. This translates into CASSLADRVGRDTQYF.

This clonotype was observed a few times. This chain joins TRBV6-5 and TRBJ2-5; TRBD2 is a possible D gene (6 bases). Germline CDR1 MNHEY, CDR2 SVGAGI. This CDR3 is built from 16 residues. Trimming cost V 2 bases and J 5 bases, with 18 bases left between them. The CDR3 coding sequence is TGTGCCAGCAGTTACCCATCGAACGGGAGAACCGAGACCCAGTACTTC. This gives the protein CASSYPSNGRTETQYF.

The chain carries TRBV27 and TRBJ1-1, with unresolved D. The germline V gene has CDR1 MNHEY and CDR2 SMNVEV (reference sequence). There are 13 residues in the CDR3. V was trimmed by 7 bases and J by 0 bases, leaving 9 bases between them. The CDR3 DNA reads TGTGCCAGCACCTTGGGAATGAACACTGAAGCTTTCTTT. It is translated as CASTLGMNTEAFF.

This clonotype was detected a few times. The V gene is TRBV9, the J gene TRBJ2-7; D unresolved. Germline-derived CDR1 and CDR2 are SGDLS and YYNGEE. There are 12 residues in the CDR3. Trimming cost V 2 bases and J 5 bases, with 8 bases left between them. The CDR3 region has the DNA TGTGCCAGCAGCGTCGACGGACACGAGCAGTACTTC. Translation: CASSVDGHEQYF.

This chain joins TRBV27 and TRBJ1-4; D unresolved. The germline V gene encodes CDR1 MNHEY and CDR2 SMNVEV (reference sequence). Trimming pared 0 bases from V and 8 bases from J, leaving 10 bases between. This CDR3 contains 14 residues. CDR3 sequence reads: CASSLSLVQEKLFF. The CDR3 coding sequence is TGTGCCAGCAGTTTATCACTGGTCCAAGAAAAACTGTTTTTT.

This clonotype showed up just a few times. The chain recombines TRBV29-1 with TRBJ1-1; D gene unclear. The V end lost 3 bases, the J end lost 4 bases, and 9 bases lay between the germline ends. This CDR3 comprises 12 residues. Per germline, CDR1 SQVTM and CDR2 ANQGSEA. The CDR3 coding sequence is TGCAGCGTTGACTCGGAGGTCACTGAAGCTTTCTTT. The encoded protein is CSVDSEVTEAFF.

J is TRBJ2-7 and V is TRBV5-1; TRBD2 matches 11 bases. Germline V lookup: CDR1 SGHRS, CDR2 YFSETQ. V lost 4 bases to trimming and J lost 2 bases; unmatched junction nucleotides: 11. The CDR3 runs 17 residues. The CDR3 reads CASSPYTSGGEPYEQYF. CDR3 coding DNA: TGCGCCAGCAGCCCCTACACTAGCGGGGGTGAACCCTACGAGCAGTACTTC. The variable domain in full, completed from reference TRBV5-1 and TRBJ2-7, reads KAGVTQTPRYLIKTRGQQVTLSCSPISGHRSVSWYQQTPGQGLQFLFEYFSETQRNKGNFPGRFSGRQFSNSRSEMNVSTLELGDSALYLCASSPYTSGGEPYEQYFGPGTRLTVT.

This clonotype has only a few counts. The chain joins TRBV20-1 to TRBJ2-3; D uncertain. Between the trimmed V and J ends, which lost 5 bases and 6 bases, there was a span of 18 bases. This CDR3 has 14 amino acids. Germline V lookup: CDR1 DFQATT, CDR2 SNEGSKA (reference sequence). The CDR3 DNA reads as TGCAGTGCTCCCCCTCTGGTCCCGCCGGATACGCAGTATTTT. Protein product: CSAPPLVPPDTQYF.